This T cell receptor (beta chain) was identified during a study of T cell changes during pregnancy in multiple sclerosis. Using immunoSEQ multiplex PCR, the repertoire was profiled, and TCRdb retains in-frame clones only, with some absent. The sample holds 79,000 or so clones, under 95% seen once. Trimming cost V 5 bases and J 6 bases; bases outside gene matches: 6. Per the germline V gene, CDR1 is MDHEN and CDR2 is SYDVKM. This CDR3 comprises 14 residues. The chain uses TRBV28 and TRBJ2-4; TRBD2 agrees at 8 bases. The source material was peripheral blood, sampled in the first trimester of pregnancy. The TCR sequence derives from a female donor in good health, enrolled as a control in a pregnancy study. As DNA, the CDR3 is TGTGCCAGCAGTCGGGGGGGCGGAGGAAACATTCAGTACTTC. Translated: CASSRGGGGNIQYF. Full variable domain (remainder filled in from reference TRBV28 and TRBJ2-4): DVKVTQSSRYLVKRTGEKVFLECVQDMDHENMFWYRQDPGLGLRLIYFSYDVKMKEKGDIPEGYSVSREKKERFSLILESASTNQTSMYLCASSRGGGGNIQYFGAGTRLSVL.